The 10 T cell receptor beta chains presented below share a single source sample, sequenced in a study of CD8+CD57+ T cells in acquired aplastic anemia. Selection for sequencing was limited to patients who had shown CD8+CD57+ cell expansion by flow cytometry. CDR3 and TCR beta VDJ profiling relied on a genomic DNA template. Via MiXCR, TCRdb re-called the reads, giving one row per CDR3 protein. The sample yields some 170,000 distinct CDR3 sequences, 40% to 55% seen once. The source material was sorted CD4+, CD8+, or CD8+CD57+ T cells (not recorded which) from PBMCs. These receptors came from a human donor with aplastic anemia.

The CDR3 is CAAATYSYEQYF. For the CDR3, the DNA is TGTGCCGCGGCAACATACAGTTACGAGCAGTACTTC. V gene TRBV7-9 combines with J gene TRBJ2-7; D not certain. Germline-derived CDR1 and CDR2 are SEHNR and FQNEAQ (reference sequence). The CDR3 has 12 residues. Trimming stripped 11 bases from V and 4 bases from J, with 15 bases between.

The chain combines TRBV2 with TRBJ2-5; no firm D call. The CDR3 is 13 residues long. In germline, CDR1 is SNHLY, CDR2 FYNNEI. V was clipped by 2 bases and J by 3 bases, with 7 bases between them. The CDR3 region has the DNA TGTGCCAGCAGTGAATGGATTAAAGAGACCCAGTACTTC. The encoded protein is CASSEWIKETQYF. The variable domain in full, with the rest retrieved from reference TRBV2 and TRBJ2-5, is EPEVTQTPSHQVTQMGQEVILRCVPISNHLYFYWYRQILGQKVEFLVSFYNNEISEKSEIFDDQFSVERPDGSNFTLKIRSTKLEDSAMYFCASSEWIKETQYFGPGTRLLVL.

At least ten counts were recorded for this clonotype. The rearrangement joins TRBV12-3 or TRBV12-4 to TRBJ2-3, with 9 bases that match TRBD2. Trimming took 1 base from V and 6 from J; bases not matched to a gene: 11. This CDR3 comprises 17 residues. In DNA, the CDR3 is TGTGCCAGCAGTTTAGGGAGACTAGCGGACCTTACGGATACGCAGTATTTT. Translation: CASSLGRLADLTDTQYF.

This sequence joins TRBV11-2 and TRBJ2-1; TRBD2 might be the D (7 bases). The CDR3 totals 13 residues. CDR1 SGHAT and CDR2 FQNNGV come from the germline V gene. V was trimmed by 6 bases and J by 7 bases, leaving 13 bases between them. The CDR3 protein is CASRGGGGNEQFF. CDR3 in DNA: TGTGCCAGCAGGGGGGGAGGGGGAAATGAGCAGTTCTTC.

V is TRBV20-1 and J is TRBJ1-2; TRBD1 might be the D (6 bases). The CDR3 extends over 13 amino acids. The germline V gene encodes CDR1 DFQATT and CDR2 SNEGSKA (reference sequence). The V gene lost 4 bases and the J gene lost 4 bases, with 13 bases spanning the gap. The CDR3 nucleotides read TGCAGTGCTACAGAGGGGGGTCTCTATGGCTACACCTTC. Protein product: CSATEGGLYGYTF.

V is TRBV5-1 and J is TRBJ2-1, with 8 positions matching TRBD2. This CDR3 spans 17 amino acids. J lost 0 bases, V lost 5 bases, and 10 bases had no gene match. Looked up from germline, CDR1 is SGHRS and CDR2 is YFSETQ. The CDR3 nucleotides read TGCGCCAGCAGATTCGGCCAACTAGCGGACTCCTACAATGAGCAGTTCTTC. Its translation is CASRFGQLADSYNEQFF.

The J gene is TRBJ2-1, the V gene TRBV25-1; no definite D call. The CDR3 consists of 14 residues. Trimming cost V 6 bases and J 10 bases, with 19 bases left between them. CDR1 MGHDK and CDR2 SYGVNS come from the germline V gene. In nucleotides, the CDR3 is TGTGCCAGCAGCCCGAGAGCCTTACAAGGGGAGCAGTTCTTC. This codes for CASSPRALQGEQFF. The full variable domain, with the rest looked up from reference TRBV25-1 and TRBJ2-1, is EADIYQTPRYLVIGTGKKITLECSQTMGHDKMYWYQQDPGMELHLIHYSYGVNSTEKGDLSSESTVSRIRTEHFPLTLESARPSHTSQYLCASSPRALQGEQFFGPGTRLTVL.

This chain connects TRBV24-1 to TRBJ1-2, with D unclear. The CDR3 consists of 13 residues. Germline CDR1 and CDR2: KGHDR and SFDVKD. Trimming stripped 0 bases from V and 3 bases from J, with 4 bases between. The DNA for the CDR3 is TGTGCCACCAGTGATTTGTCCGACTATGGCTACACCTTC. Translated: CATSDLSDYGYTF.

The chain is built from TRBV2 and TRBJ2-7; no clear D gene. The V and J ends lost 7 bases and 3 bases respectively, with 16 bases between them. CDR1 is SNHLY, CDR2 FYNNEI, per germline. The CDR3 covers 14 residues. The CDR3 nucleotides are TGTGCCAGCAAATCAGAGCGCAGTGTCTACGAGCAGTACTTC. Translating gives CASKSERSVYEQYF. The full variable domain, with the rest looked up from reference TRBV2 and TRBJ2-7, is EPEVTQTPSHQVTQMGQEVILRCVPISNHLYFYWYRQILGQKVEFLVSFYNNEISEKSEIFDDQFSVERPDGSNFTLKIRSTKLEDSAMYFCASKSERSVYEQYFGPGTRLTVT.

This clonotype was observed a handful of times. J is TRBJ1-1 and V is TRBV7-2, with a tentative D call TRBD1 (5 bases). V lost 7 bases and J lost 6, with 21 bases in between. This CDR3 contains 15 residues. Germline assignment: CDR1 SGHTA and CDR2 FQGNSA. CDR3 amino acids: CASILQIGVVAEAFF. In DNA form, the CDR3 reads TGTGCCAGCATCCTCCAGATAGGGGTGGTTGCTGAAGCTTTCTTT.